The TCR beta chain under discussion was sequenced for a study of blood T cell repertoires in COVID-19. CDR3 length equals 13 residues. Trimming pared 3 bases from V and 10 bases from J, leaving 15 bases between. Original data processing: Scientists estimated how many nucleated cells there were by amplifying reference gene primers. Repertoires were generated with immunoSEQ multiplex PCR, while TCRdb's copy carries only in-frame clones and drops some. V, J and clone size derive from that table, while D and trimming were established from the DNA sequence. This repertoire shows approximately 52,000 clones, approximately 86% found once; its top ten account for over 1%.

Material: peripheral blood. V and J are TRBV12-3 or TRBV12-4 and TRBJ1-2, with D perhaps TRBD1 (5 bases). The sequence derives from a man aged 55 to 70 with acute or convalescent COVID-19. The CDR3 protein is CASSFDRGNDYTF. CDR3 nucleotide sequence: TGTGCCAGCAGTTTCGACAGAGGAAATGACTACACCTTC.